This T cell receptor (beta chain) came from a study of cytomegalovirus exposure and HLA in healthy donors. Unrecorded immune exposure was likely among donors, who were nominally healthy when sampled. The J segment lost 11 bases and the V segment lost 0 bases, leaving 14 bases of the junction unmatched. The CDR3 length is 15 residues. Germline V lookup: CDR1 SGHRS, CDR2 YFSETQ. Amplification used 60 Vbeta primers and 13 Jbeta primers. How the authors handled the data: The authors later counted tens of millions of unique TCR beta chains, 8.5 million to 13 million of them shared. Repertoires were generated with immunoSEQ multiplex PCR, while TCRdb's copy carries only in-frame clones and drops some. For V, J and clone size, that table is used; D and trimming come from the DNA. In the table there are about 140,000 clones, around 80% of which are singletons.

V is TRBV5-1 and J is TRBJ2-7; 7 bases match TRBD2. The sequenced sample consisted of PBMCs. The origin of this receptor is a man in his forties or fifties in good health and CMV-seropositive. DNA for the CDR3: TGCGCCAGCAGCTTGGAGGGGACTATACGCTACGTGAAGTACTTC. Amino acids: CASSLEGTIRYVKYF.